The present T cell receptor (beta chain) was sequenced within a study of control samples from healthy donors and cancer patients. The V and J ends lost 4 bases and 4 bases, in that order; junction bases with no gene match: 11. This CDR3 is 17 amino acids long. Germline V gives CDR1 KGHDR, CDR2 SFDVKD. The table came from immunoSEQ multiplex PCR; TCRdb's copy has only in-frame clones and leaves some out. Of 110,000 to 150,000 clones in the sample, about nine tenths were seen once. The chain combines TRBV24-1 with TRBJ2-1; 8 bases are shared with TRBD2. The TCR originated in a man in his thirties or forties in good health. Specimen: blood. The CDR3 is CATSDQAGGSGYNEQFF. DNA of the CDR3: TGTGCCACCAGTGACCAGGCGGGGGGATCCGGGTACAATGAGCAGTTCTTC.